Below are 22 T cell receptor beta chains sequenced from a single sample in a study of cytomegalovirus exposure and HLA in healthy donors. PCR was performed using 60 Vbeta and 13 Jbeta primers. Produced via immunoSEQ multiplex PCR; TCRdb's table is partial and in-frame only. The sample lists 110,000 to 150,000 clones; roughly 76% were seen once. Sequenced input: PBMCs. The receptors were sampled from a woman aged 40-49 years in good health and CMV-seronegative.

The chain has TRBV10-1 and TRBJ2-1, with D maybe TRBD2 (6 bases). The CDR3 runs to 17 residues. CDR1 WNHNN and CDR2 SYGVQD come from the germline V gene (reference sequence). V was pared by 5 bases and J by 1 base, with 18 bases between. CDR3 protein: CASSSSEGLGSYNEQFF. In DNA form, the CDR3 reads TGCGCCAGCAGTTCTTCTGAGGGACTGGGGTCCTACAATGAGCAGTTCTTC.

The chain recombines TRBV6-6 with TRBJ1-4, with TRBD1 as a possible D gene (6 bases). This CDR3 region has 15 residues. Germline-derived CDR1 and CDR2 are MNHNY and SVGAGI (reference sequence). Trimming shortened V by 3 bases and J by 5 bases, and 13 bases separated the two germline ends. CDR3 nucleotides: TGTGCCAGCAGTTATATCAGCGGGGGCAATGAAAAACTGTTTTTT. It encodes CASSYISGGNEKLFF.

Turning to this clone: The same CDR3 also results from other DNA sequences found in this sample. This sequence joins TRBV4-1 and TRBJ2-7, with 10 bases aligning to TRBD1. The junction had 4 bases not matched to a gene; V was cut back by 4 bases and J by 4 bases. Per the germline V gene, CDR1 is MGHRA and CDR2 is YSYEKL. The CDR3 loop spans 14 amino acids. The CDR3 nucleotides are TGCGCCAGCAGCCCTAGGACAGGGGGGTACGAGCAGTACTTC. It specifies CASSPRTGGYEQYF.

As for this clone: An end of the junction does not agree with germline; a read error may underlie this. This chain connects TRBV7-9 to TRBJ1-1, with 9 bases lining up with TRBD1. The CDR3 is 15 residues long. Germline lookup yields CDR1 SEHNR and CDR2 FQNEAQ (reference sequence). The CDR3 region has the DNA TGTTCCAGCAGCCCGGACAGGGGTGCGGACACTGAAGCTTTCTTT. Protein: CSSSPDRGADTEAFF.

V usage is TRBV5-1 and J usage is TRBJ2-5; 9 positions agree with TRBD1. V lost 1 base to trimming and J lost 5 bases; unmatched junction nucleotides: 6. The CDR3 has 15 residues. Per the germline V gene, CDR1 is SGHRS and CDR2 is YFSETQ. The CDR3 protein is CASSLKGQGDETQYF. The CDR3 coding sequence is TGCGCCAGCAGCTTGAAGGGACAGGGTGATGAGACCCAGTACTTC.

For this clone: Other DNA sequences in the same sample also yield this CDR3. The rearrangement links TRBV5-1 to TRBJ1-1, with D perhaps matching TRBD1 (6 bases). Trimming removed 4 bases at V and 3 bases at J, with 19 bases between. CDR3 length: 16 residues. The germline V gene encodes CDR1 SGHRS and CDR2 YFSETQ. This CDR3 reads CASSPRGAIGDTEAFF. The DNA for the CDR3 is TGCGCCAGCAGCCCACGGGGGGCGATAGGGGACACTGAAGCTTTCTTT.

This clone came up a few times. The chain carries TRBV7-6 and TRBJ1-1; D remains unclear. Per the germline V gene, CDR1 is SGHVS and CDR2 is FNYEAQ. The CDR3 loop spans 13 amino acids. The V and J ends lost 1 base and 5 bases respectively, with 8 bases between them. The CDR3 DNA reads TGTGCCAGCAGCTTAGGAGGCGGTACTGAAGCTTTCTTT. The encoded protein is CASSLGGGTEAFF.

This clone turned up a few times. The chain uses TRBV6-1 and TRBJ1-1; TRBD1 is a possible D gene (6 bases). V dropped 3 bases and J dropped 0 bases, with 8 bases sitting between them. Germline V gives CDR1 MNHNS, CDR2 SASEGT. The CDR3 has 14 residues. CDR3 DNA: TGTGCCAGCAGTGAGACAGGTCTGAACACTGAAGCTTTCTTT. Protein: CASSETGLNTEAFF.

The genes are TRBV5-1 and TRBJ2-5; 7 bases are a match to TRBD2. The end of the DNA aligns better with TRBJ2-7, so the J call may be wrong. The germline CDR1 and CDR2 sequences are SGHRS and YFSETQ. CDR3 length equals 14 residues. The CDR3 bases are TGCGCCAGCAGCTTGGGGGAGGGGAGCTACGAGCAGTACTTC. Translation: CASSLGEGSYEQYF.

The rearrangement links TRBV5-5 to TRBJ2-7; maybe TRBD2 (5 bases). V was pared by 0 bases and J by 6 bases, with 13 bases between. CDR3 length: 14 amino acids. Per the germline V gene, CDR1 is SGHKS and CDR2 is YYEKEE (reference sequence). The CDR3 DNA reads TGTGCCAGCAGCTTGGACGGGAATATGGGCGAGCAGTACTTC. This encodes CASSLDGNMGEQYF.

This clone was observed a few times. This chain links TRBV10-3 with TRBJ1-1; a weak D match, TRBD1 (5 bases). From germline, CDR1 is ENHRY and CDR2 SYGVKD. V lost 4 bases to trimming and J lost 1 base, with 19 bases between them. The CDR3 extends over 17 amino acids. CDR3 amino acids: CAISGLRGGSQNTEAFF. For the CDR3, the DNA is TGTGCCATCAGTGGCCTAAGGGGTGGCAGCCAGAACACTGAAGCTTTCTTT.

As regards this clone: Other DNA sequences in the same sample also yield this CDR3. The genes are TRBV9 and TRBJ1-5, with D tentatively TRBD1 (6 bases). The ends were cut back, 7 bases at V and 5 bases at J, with 10 bases in the middle. This CDR3 is built from 12 residues. Germline assignment: CDR1 SGDLS and CDR2 YYNGEE. The CDR3 is CASGRQDQPQHF. Written as DNA, the CDR3 is TGTGCCAGCGGAAGACAGGATCAGCCCCAGCATTTT.

V usage is TRBV6-1 and J usage is TRBJ1-3; D possibly corresponds to TRBD1 (5 bases). CDR3 length equals 15 residues. Germline V gives CDR1 MNHNS, CDR2 SASEGT. The V end lost 3 bases, the J end lost 4 bases, and 13 bases lay between the germline ends. The CDR3 reads CASSESQGSGNTIYF. CDR3 nucleotides: TGTGCCAGCAGTGAGTCCCAGGGTTCAGGAAACACCATATATTTT.

J is TRBJ1-2 and V is TRBV5-4; 8 positions match TRBD1. The CDR3 totals 19 residues. The germline CDR1 and CDR2 sequences are SGHNT and YYREEE (reference sequence). V gave up 4 bases and J gave up 4 bases; unmatched junction bases: 21. CDR3 protein: CASSGGGTGDVLTVYGYTF. CDR3 DNA sequence: TGTGCCAGCAGCGGCGGCGGGACAGGAGACGTTCTAACAGTCTATGGCTACACCTTC. Supplemented by reference TRBV5-4 and TRBJ1-2, the full variable domain reads ETGVTQSPTHLIKTRGQQVTLRCSSQSGHNTVSWYQQALGQGPQFIFQYYREEENGRGNFPPRFSGLQFPNYSSELNVNALELDDSALYLCASSGGGTGDVLTVYGYTFGSGTRLTVV.

The chain couples TRBV6-5 to TRBJ2-1; D perhaps matches TRBD1 (5 bases). CDR1 and CDR2 from the germline V gene are MNHEY and SVGAGI. This CDR3 is built from 12 residues. Between the trimmed V and J ends, which lost 2 bases and 9 bases, there was a span of 8 bases. The CDR3 sequence: CASSYRGFEQFF. The CDR3 DNA reads as TGTGCCAGCAGTTACAGGGGTTTTGAGCAGTTCTTC.

The genes are TRBV28 and TRBJ1-6; TRBD1 aligns across 10 bases. The length of the CDR3 is 12 residues. Germline lookup yields CDR1 MDHEN and CDR2 SYDVKM. With 6 bases clipped from V and 13 bases from J, the junction kept 3 bases outside the gene matches. The CDR3 loop is CASSQGQGPLHF. CDR3 sequence (DNA): TGTGCCAGCAGCCAGGGACAGGGGCCCCTCCACTTT.

This chain joins TRBV5-1 and TRBJ2-7, with 8 bases that match TRBD1. The CDR3 runs 14 residues. V dropped 4 bases and J dropped 2; count of bases not matched to a gene: 5. CDR1 SGHRS and CDR2 YFSETQ come from the germline V gene. The CDR3 DNA reads TGCGCCAGCAGCCCGTGGACAGGGACCTACGAGCAGTACTTC. It specifies CASSPWTGTYEQYF.

The CDR3 loop is CASSPGGGQGRFEAFF. The CDR3 nucleotides read TGTGCCAGCAGCCCCGGTGGTGGACAGGGCCGCTTTGAAGCTTTCTTT. This chain connects TRBV9 to TRBJ1-1; 8 bases align to TRBD1. Germline CDR1 SGDLS, CDR2 YYNGEE. After removal of 4 bases from V and 7 bases from J, the junction contained 15 bases not matched to a gene. The CDR3 sequence is 16 residues long.

The rearrangement uses TRBV7-2 and TRBJ1-4; D not resolved. The V end lost 1 base, the J end lost 10 bases, and 7 bases lay between the germline ends. The CDR3 totals 12 residues. CDR1 and CDR2 (germline): SGHTA, FQGNSA. CDR3 amino acids: CASSLGRGKLFF. DNA for the CDR3: TGTGCCAGCAGCTTAGGCCGGGGAAAACTGTTTTTT.

The chain employs TRBV13 and TRBJ1-3; no clear D gene. The length of the CDR3 is 15 residues. Germline V gives CDR1 PRHDT, CDR2 FYEKMQ (reference sequence). V lost 2 bases and J 0 bases, leaving 8 bases between the germline ends. The CDR3 DNA follows: TGTGCCAGCAGCTTAAGAGGGAACTCTGGAAACACCATATATTTT. Translation gives CASSLRGNSGNTIYF.

This clone was counted between two and nine times. The rearrangement uses TRBV5-1 and TRBJ2-1; tentative D call: TRBD1 (7 bases). This CDR3 is built from 16 residues. V lost 3 bases to trimming and J lost 4 bases, with 17 bases between them. CDR1 is SGHRS and CDR2 is YFSETQ in the germline V gene. The CDR3: CASSSPTGEAYNEQFF. The CDR3 coding sequence is TGCGCCAGCAGCTCGCCTACAGGGGAGGCGTACAATGAGCAGTTCTTC.

The rearrangement links TRBV19 to TRBJ2-4, with TRBD2 as a possible D gene (6 bases). The CDR3 consists of 16 residues. V was shortened by 1 base and J by 7 bases, with 17 bases between the two germline ends. Germline-derived CDR1 and CDR2 are LNHDA and SQIVND (reference sequence). CDR3 protein: CASSIGGGALGNIQYF. The CDR3 coding sequence is TGTGCCAGTAGTATAGGCGGAGGGGCATTAGGGAACATTCAGTACTTC.